The next 29 T cell receptor beta chains were all read from a single sample in a study of cytomegalovirus exposure and HLA in healthy donors. 13 Jbeta primers and 60 Vbeta primers were used for the PCR. Repertoires were generated with immunoSEQ multiplex PCR, while TCRdb's copy carries only in-frame clones and drops some. The table includes about 170,000 clones, approximately 84% detected once. The sample consisted of PBMCs. These receptors originate from a man younger than 30 in good health and CMV-seropositive.

The genes are TRBV5-1 and TRBJ1-6, with 8 bases fitting TRBD1. Germline values: CDR1 SGHRS, CDR2 YFSETQ. J lost 6 bases, V lost 3 bases, and 5 bases had no gene match. This CDR3 region has 15 residues. CDR3 coding DNA: TGCGCCAGCAGCTCCACAGGGGGGCCTAATTCACCCCTCCACTTT. Protein sequence: CASSSTGGPNSPLHF. The variable domain in full, completed from reference TRBV5-1 and TRBJ1-6, reads KAGVTQTPRYLIKTRGQQVTLSCSPISGHRSVSWYQQTPGQGLQFLFEYFSETQRNKGNFPGRFSGRQFSNSRSEMNVSTLELGDSALYLCASSSTGGPNSPLHFGNGTRLTVT.

The chain recombines TRBV29-1 with TRBJ1-2; possibly TRBD1 for D (5 bases). V was trimmed by 6 bases and J by 7 bases, leaving 15 bases between them. This CDR3 is 12 amino acids long. The V gene's germline CDR1 is SQVTM and CDR2 ANQGSEA. CDR3 region: CSVDISLGGYTF. The CDR3 coding sequence is TGCAGCGTGGACATATCTTTGGGTGGCTACACCTTC.

This chain connects TRBV5-1 to TRBJ1-1, with 7 positions matching TRBD1. The CDR3 runs to 13 residues. CDR1 is SGHRS and CDR2 is YFSETQ in the germline V gene. Trimming at V came to 0 bases and at J to 6 bases, leaving 2 bases not matched to a gene. The CDR3 DNA reads TGCGCCAGCAGCTTGGTCAGGGGGGCTGAAGCTTTCTTT. Translation gives CASSLVRGAEAFF.

There are a few counts of this clone. This chain uses TRBV16 with TRBJ2-7; no firm D call. The ends were cut back, 0 bases at V and 6 bases at J, with 12 bases in the middle. CDR1 and CDR2 (germline): KGHSY, FQNENV. The CDR3 has 14 amino acids. CDR3 region: CASSQSATEPEQYF. The CDR3 DNA reads TGTGCCAGCAGCCAATCAGCTACGGAGCCCGAGCAGTACTTC.

V gene TRBV5-4 combines with J gene TRBJ2-3, with TRBD1 matching over 7 bases. The CDR3 has 16 residues. Trimming at V came to 0 bases and at J to 6 bases, leaving 10 bases not matched to a gene. Germline V CDR1 and CDR2: SGHNT, YYREEE (reference sequence). CDR3 sequence (DNA): TGTGCCAGCAGCTTGGGGCTCCCCCTACAGGGGGATACGCAGTATTTT. Amino acid sequence: CASSLGLPLQGDTQYF.

The chain has TRBV4-1 and TRBJ2-1; 11 nucleotides match TRBD2. The length of the CDR3 is 17 residues. The trim removed 4 bases at V and 6 bases at J, leaving 11 bases unmatched. From germline, CDR1 is MGHRA and CDR2 YSYEKL. This CDR3 reads CASSPQPGTSGGNEQFF. The CDR3 bases are TGCGCCAGCAGCCCTCAGCCGGGGACTAGCGGAGGCAATGAGCAGTTCTTC.

The gene calls are TRBV9 and TRBJ2-2; 13 bases are a match to TRBD2. Losses at the gene ends were 4 bases for V and 3 bases for J; bases not matched to a gene: 12. Germline V gene sequence: CDR1 SGDLS, CDR2 YYNGEE. The CDR3 covers 19 residues. The CDR3 DNA reads as TGTGCCAGCAGCACGACTAGCGGGGGGCGTGGGAGGGACACCGGGGAGCTGTTTTTT. Translating gives CASSTTSGGRGRDTGELFF.

This chain connects TRBV5-4 to TRBJ2-1; perhaps TRBD2 as D (5 bases). This CDR3 region has 15 residues. Germline V gene data show CDR1 as SGHNT and CDR2 as YYREEE (reference sequence). V gave up 3 bases and J gave up 3 bases, with 13 bases separating them. The CDR3, as DNA: TGTGCCAGCAGCTCGATATCCGGGGACTACAATGAGCAGTTCTTC. This encodes CASSSISGDYNEQFF.

The chain uses TRBV29-1 and TRBJ1-2, with a weak D call TRBD1 (5 bases). Per the germline V gene, CDR1 is SQVTM and CDR2 is ANQGSEA. This CDR3 comprises 13 residues. V was shortened by 1 base and J by 8 bases, with 14 bases between the two germline ends. In nucleotides, the CDR3 is TGCAGCGTTGAAGTGGTCAGGGTAAGGGGCTACACCTTC. This translates into CSVEVVRVRGYTF. The variable domain in full, completed from reference TRBV29-1 and TRBJ1-2, reads SAVISQKPSRDICQRGTSLTIQCQVDSQVTMMFWYRQQPGQSLTLIATANQGSEATYESGFVIDKFPISRPNLTFSTLTVSNMSPEDSSIYLCSVEVVRVRGYTFGSGTRLTVV.

The J gene is TRBJ2-7, the V gene TRBV10-3; D is possibly TRBD1 (6 bases). Germline loops: CDR1 ENHRY, CDR2 SYGVKD. This CDR3 has 14 amino acids. V was clipped by 5 bases and J by 5 bases, with 16 bases between them. The CDR3 is CAISSSQGTDEQYF. DNA of the CDR3: TGTGCCATCAGTAGTTCACAGGGCACAGACGAGCAGTACTTC.

The chain combines TRBV6-5 with TRBJ2-7; tentative D call: TRBD1 (6 bases). The germline V gene has CDR1 MNHEY and CDR2 SVGAGI. The CDR3 contains 14 residues. Trimming removed 5 bases from V and 4 bases from J, with 15 bases in between. CDR3 bases: TGTGCCAGCAGTCTCGCTCCCCAGGGGTACGAGCAGTACTTC. This codes for CASSLAPQGYEQYF.

The chain has TRBV5-6 and TRBJ2-5; 9 bases map to TRBD1. This CDR3 has 14 residues. From germline, CDR1 is SGHDT and CDR2 YYEEEE. The V gene end was trimmed by 3 bases and the J gene end by 11 bases; junction bases not matched to a gene: 11. The CDR3 sequence: CASSSTGGYGEQYF. The CDR3 bases are TGTGCCAGCAGCTCCACAGGGGGCTATGGTGAGCAGTACTTC.

The CDR3 sequence: CAWSRPRQAPTSYEQYF. The CDR3 DNA follows: TGTGCCTGGAGCAGACCCAGACAGGCCCCTACATCCTACGAGCAGTACTTC. This chain links TRBV30 with TRBJ2-7, with D tentatively TRBD1 (6 bases). Deletions cut 3 bases from V and 1 base from J, with 22 bases between. The CDR3 runs 17 residues. Germline CDR1 is GTSNPN and CDR2 is SVGIG (reference sequence).

This clone has just one count. CDR3: CASSPRTGVNYGYTF. The CDR3 DNA sequence: TGTGCCAGCAGCCCGCGGACAGGGGTTAACTATGGCTACACCTTC. The chain recombines TRBV9 with TRBJ1-2; the match to TRBD1 covers 9 bases. The CDR3 consists of 15 residues. V gave up 4 bases and J gave up 1 base; unmatched junction bases: 5. Germline CDR1 and CDR2: SGDLS and YYNGEE.

The chain is built from TRBV5-4 and TRBJ2-7; 8 nucleotides agree with TRBD2. The germline V gene has CDR1 SGHNT and CDR2 YYREEE (reference sequence). The CDR3 runs to 14 residues. V dropped 5 bases and J dropped 2; count of bases not matched to a gene: 6. The CDR3 region is CASSTSGSTYEQYF. As DNA, the CDR3 is TGTGCCAGCAGTACTAGCGGTTCTACCTACGAGCAGTACTTC.

This clone was observed once. The chain joins TRBV7-3 to TRBJ2-6; D gene ambiguous. CDR1 is SGHTA and CDR2 is FQGTGA in the germline V gene. The V and J ends lost 4 bases and 0 bases respectively, with 7 bases between them. This CDR3 comprises 15 residues. Written as DNA, the CDR3 is TGTGCCAGCAGCTATCGAGGCTCTGGGGCCAACGTCCTGACTTTC. Translating gives CASSYRGSGANVLTF.

This chain joins TRBV27 and TRBJ1-2, with D possibly being TRBD1 (5 bases). This CDR3 region has 15 residues. Trimming took 2 bases from V and 0 from J, leaving 10 bases between them. Germline values: CDR1 MNHEY, CDR2 SMNVEV (reference sequence). CDR3 sequence (DNA): TGTGCCAGCAGTTTAGACAGCAAATCTAACTATGGCTACACCTTC. Translation: CASSLDSKSNYGYTF.

The chain couples TRBV4-3 to TRBJ1-2, with 9 positions matching TRBD1. CDR1 and CDR2 from the germline V gene are LGHNA and YSLEER. The CDR3 covers 15 residues. The J segment lost 3 bases and the V segment lost 4 bases, leaving 6 bases of the junction unmatched. The DNA for the CDR3 is TGCGCCAGCAGCCTGCACGGACAGGGGTACTATGGCTACACCTTC. Its translation: CASSLHGQGYYGYTF.

This rearrangement joins TRBV7-8 to TRBJ2-7, with a possible D match to TRBD1 (7 bases). Germline CDR1 reads SGHVS; CDR2 reads FQNEAQ. V lost 7 bases and J 5 bases, leaving 15 bases between the germline ends. This CDR3 contains 13 residues. In DNA form, the CDR3 reads TGTGCCAGCACGATCTCAGGGGGGCACGAGCAGTACTTC. It translates to CASTISGGHEQYF.

V is TRBV5-6 and J is TRBJ1-1, with D tentatively TRBD1 (6 bases). Trimming took off 4 bases at V and 1 base at J, with 11 bases between the two ends. CDR1 is SGHDT and CDR2 is YYEEEE in the germline V gene. There are 14 residues in the CDR3. The CDR3 protein is CASSQETGNTEAFF. As DNA, the CDR3 is TGTGCCAGCAGCCAAGAGACAGGGAACACTGAAGCTTTCTTT.

The gene calls are TRBV9 and TRBJ2-1; TRBD2 agrees at 7 bases. This CDR3 is 15 amino acids long. V lost 2 bases to trimming and J lost 2 bases; unmatched junction nucleotides: 4. From germline, CDR1 is SGDLS and CDR2 YYNGEE. The CDR3 DNA reads as TGTGCCAGCAGCGTCGCGGGGGTTGCCTACAATGAGCAGTTCTTC. The encoded protein is CASSVAGVAYNEQFF.

The rearrangement links TRBV4-1 to TRBJ2-7, with D perhaps matching TRBD2 (5 bases). This CDR3 contains 18 residues. V shed 0 bases and J shed 5 bases, with 23 bases lying between them. Per the germline V gene, CDR1 is MGHRA and CDR2 is YSYEKL. The CDR3 DNA sequence: TGCGCCAGCAGCCAAGAAGGGCCCCTTCGAAAGAGGGCCCACGAGCAGTACTTC. Translation gives CASSQEGPLRKRAHEQYF.

V gene TRBV7-2 combines with J gene TRBJ1-5, with TRBD1 identical over 7 bases. Per the germline V gene, CDR1 is SGHTA and CDR2 is FQGNSA. The CDR3 length is 14 residues. Losses at the gene ends were 3 bases for V and 5 bases for J; bases not matched to a gene: 4. CDR3: CASSFYQGDQPQHF. The CDR3 region has the DNA TGTGCCAGCAGCTTCTACCAGGGGGATCAGCCCCAGCATTTT.

V usage is TRBV7-8 and J usage is TRBJ2-3; 10 nucleotides match TRBD2. Germline V gene data show CDR1 as SGHVS and CDR2 as FQNEAQ. There are 16 residues in the CDR3. The junction had 5 bases not matched to a gene; V was cut back by 3 bases and J by 2 bases. The CDR3 coding sequence is TGTGCCAGCAGCTTCACTAGCGGGGCCTACACAGATACGCAGTATTTT. This gives the protein CASSFTSGAYTDTQYF.

The chain links TRBV30 to TRBJ1-3, with TRBD1 identical over 9 bases. This CDR3 contains 13 residues. Germline V lookup: CDR1 GTSNPN, CDR2 SVGIG (reference sequence). V lost 5 bases, J lost 4 bases, and 3 bases stayed unmatched. The DNA for the CDR3 is TGTGCCTGGGACAGGGGGAACGGAAACACCATATATTTT. It yields the protein CAWDRGNGNTIYF.

The chain links TRBV4-3 to TRBJ2-1, with 7 bases identical to TRBD2. There are 16 residues in the CDR3. From germline, CDR1 is LGHNA and CDR2 YSLEER. J gave up 0 bases and V 11 bases, and 13 bases lay outside the gene matches. The CDR3 bases are TGCGCCGCGTCCCCTAGCGGTGTGAGCTCCTACAATGAGCAGTTCTTC. The encoded protein is CAASPSGVSSYNEQFF.

This clone was recorded only once. The chain has TRBV9 and TRBJ2-7; 7 nucleotides match TRBD2. The CDR3 has 14 residues. Germline CDR1 and CDR2: SGDLS and YYNGEE. V was clipped by 3 bases and J by 2 bases; unmatched bases: 5. The DNA of the CDR3 is TGTGCCAGCAGCGCGACTAGCCAAACCTACGAGCAGTACTTC. Its protein is CASSATSQTYEQYF.

The chain carries TRBV13 and TRBJ1-3; D is uncertain. Per germline, CDR1 PRHDT and CDR2 FYEKMQ (reference sequence). The germline V and J ends were trimmed by 6 bases and 8 bases, with 17 bases remaining between them. There are 14 residues in the CDR3. The CDR3 loop reads CASRGLKPRDTIYF. The CDR3 coding sequence is TGTGCCAGCAGAGGACTGAAACCCAGAGACACCATATATTTT.

V is TRBV4-3 and J is TRBJ1-1; D perhaps matches TRBD1 (5 bases). CDR3 length: 17 amino acids. V was pared by 4 bases and J by 2 bases, with 20 bases between. Germline V lookup: CDR1 LGHNA, CDR2 YSLEER. DNA for the CDR3: TGCGCCAGCAGCCCCCCCGGGGGTCTCGGGACCAACACTGAAGCTTTCTTT. Residues: CASSPPGGLGTNTEAFF.